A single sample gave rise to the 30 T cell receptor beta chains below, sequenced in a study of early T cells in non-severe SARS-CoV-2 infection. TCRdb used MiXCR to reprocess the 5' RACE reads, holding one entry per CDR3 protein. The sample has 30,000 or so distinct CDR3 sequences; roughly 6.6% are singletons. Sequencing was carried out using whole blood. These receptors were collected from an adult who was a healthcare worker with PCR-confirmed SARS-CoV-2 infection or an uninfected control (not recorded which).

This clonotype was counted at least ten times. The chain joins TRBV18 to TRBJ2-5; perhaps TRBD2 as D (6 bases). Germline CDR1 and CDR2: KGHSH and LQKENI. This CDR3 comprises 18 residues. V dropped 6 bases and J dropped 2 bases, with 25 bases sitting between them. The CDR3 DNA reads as TGTGCCAGCTCCCCCGCGGGATTCCCTGCGACCAAACAAGAGACCCAGTACTTC. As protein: CASSPAGFPATKQETQYF.

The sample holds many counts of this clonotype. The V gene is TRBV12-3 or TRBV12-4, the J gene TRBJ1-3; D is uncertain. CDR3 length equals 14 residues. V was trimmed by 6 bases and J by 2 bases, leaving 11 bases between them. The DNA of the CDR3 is TGTGCCAGCAGGCTCGGCACTACTGGAAACACCATATATTTT. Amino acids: CASRLGTTGNTIYF.

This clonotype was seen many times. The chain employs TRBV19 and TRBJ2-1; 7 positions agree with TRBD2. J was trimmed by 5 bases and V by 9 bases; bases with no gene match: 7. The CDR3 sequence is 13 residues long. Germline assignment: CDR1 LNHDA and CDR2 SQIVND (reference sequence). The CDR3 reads CASGTIPHNEQFF. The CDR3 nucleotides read TGTGCCAGCGGGACTATCCCCCACAATGAGCAGTTCTTC.

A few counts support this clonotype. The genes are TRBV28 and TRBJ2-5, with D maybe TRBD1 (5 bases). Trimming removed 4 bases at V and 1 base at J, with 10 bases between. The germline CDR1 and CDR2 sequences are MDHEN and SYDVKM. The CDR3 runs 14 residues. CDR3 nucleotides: TGTGCCAGCAGTTCAGGACAAGCCCAAGAGACCCAGTACTTC. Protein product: CASSSGQAQETQYF.

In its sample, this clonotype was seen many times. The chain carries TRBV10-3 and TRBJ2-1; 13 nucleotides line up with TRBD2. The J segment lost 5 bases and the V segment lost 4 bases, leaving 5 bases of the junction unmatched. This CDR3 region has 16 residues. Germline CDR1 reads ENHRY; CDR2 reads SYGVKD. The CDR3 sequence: CAISGLAGGRNNEQFF. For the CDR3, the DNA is TGTGCCATCAGTGGACTAGCGGGAGGACGTAACAATGAGCAGTTCTTC.

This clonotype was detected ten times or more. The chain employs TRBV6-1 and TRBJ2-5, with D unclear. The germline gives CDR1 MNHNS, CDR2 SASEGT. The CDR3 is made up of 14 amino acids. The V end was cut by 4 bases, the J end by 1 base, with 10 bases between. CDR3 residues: CASSVIQLQETQYF. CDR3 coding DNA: TGTGCCAGCAGTGTGATACAACTCCAAGAGACCCAGTACTTC.

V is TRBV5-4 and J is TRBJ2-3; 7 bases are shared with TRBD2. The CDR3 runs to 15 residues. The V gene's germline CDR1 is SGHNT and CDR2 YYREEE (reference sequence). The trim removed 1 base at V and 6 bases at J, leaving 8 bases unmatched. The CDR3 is CASSLLGGGRDTQYF. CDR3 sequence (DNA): TGTGCCAGCAGCTTGTTGGGCGGGGGACGCGATACGCAGTATTTT.

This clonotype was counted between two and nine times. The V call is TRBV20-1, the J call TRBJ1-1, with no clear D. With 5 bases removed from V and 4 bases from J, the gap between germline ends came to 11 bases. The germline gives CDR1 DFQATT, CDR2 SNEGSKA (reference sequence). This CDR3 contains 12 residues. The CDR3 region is CSAYQLSTEAFF. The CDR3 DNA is TGCAGTGCTTACCAACTTAGCACTGAAGCTTTCTTT.

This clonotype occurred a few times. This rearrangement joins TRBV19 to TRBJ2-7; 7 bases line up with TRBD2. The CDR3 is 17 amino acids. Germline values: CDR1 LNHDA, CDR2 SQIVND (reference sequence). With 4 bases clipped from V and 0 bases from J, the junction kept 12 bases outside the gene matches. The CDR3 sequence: CASSRPPGGGRSYEQYF. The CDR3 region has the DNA TGTGCCAGTAGTAGACCCCCGGGGGGAGGACGCTCCTACGAGCAGTACTTC.

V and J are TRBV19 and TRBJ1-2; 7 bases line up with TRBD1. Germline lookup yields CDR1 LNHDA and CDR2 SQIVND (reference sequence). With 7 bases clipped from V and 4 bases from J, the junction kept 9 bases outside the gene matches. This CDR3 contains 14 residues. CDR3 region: CASMEGARFYGYTF. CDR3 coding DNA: TGTGCCAGTATGGAGGGGGCGCGGTTCTATGGCTACACCTTC. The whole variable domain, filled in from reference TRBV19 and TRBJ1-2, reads DGGITQSPKYLFRKEGQNVTLSCEQNLNHDAMYWYRQDPGQGLRLIYYSQIVNDFQKGDIAEGYSVSREKKESFPLTVTSAQKNPTAFYLCASMEGARFYGYTFGSGTRLTVV.

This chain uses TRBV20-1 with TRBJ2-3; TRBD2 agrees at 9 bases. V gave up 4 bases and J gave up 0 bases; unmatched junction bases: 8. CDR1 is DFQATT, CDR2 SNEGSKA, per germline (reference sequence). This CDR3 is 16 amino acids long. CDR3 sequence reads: CSAKGGRERSTDTQYF. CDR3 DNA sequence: TGCAGTGCTAAAGGCGGGAGGGAGCGCAGCACAGATACGCAGTATTTT.

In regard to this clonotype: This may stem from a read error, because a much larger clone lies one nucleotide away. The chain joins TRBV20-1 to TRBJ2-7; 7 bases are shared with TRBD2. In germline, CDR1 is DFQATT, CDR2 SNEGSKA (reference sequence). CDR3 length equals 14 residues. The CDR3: CSARDGRRDYERYF. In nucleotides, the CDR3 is TGCAGTGCTAGAGACGGGAGGCGGGACTACGAGCGGTACTTC.

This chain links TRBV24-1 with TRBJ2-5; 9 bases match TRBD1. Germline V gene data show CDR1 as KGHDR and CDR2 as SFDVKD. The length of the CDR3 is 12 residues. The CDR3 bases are TGTGCGACGGGACAGGGAGAAGAGACCCAGTACTTC. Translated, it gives CATGQGEETQYF.

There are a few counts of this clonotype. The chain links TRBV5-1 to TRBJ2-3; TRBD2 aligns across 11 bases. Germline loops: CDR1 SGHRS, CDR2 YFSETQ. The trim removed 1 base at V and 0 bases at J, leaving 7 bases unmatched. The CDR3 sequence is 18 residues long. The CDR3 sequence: CASSLLLAGGVSTDTQYF. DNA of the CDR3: TGCGCCAGCAGCTTGCTCCTAGCGGGAGGCGTTAGCACAGATACGCAGTATTTT.

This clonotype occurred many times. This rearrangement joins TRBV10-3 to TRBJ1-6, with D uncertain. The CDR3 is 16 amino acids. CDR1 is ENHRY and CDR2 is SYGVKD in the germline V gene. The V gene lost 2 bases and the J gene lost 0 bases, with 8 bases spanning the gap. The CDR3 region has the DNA TGTGCCATCAGTGAGAATCCGAGCTCCTATAATTCACCCCTCCACTTT. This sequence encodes CAISENPSSYNSPLHF.

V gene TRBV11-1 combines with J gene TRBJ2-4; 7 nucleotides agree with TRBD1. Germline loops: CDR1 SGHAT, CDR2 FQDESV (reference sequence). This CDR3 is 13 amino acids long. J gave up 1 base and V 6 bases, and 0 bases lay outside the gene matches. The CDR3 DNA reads TGTGCCAGCAGACAGGGGGCCAAAAACATTCAGTACTTC. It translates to CASRQGAKNIQYF.

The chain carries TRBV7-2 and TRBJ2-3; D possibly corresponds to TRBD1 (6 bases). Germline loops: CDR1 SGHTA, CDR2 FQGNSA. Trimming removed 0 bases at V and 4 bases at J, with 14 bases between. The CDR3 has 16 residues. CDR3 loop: CASSLAHSGDPDTQYF. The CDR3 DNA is TGTGCCAGCAGCTTAGCGCATTCAGGGGACCCAGATACGCAGTATTTT.

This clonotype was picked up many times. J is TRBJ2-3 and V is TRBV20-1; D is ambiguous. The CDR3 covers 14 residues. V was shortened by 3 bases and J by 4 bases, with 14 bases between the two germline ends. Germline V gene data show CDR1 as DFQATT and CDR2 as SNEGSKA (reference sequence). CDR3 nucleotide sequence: TGCAGTGCTAGGCCCGGGCGTGGAGCAGATACGCAGTATTTT. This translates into CSARPGRGADTQYF.

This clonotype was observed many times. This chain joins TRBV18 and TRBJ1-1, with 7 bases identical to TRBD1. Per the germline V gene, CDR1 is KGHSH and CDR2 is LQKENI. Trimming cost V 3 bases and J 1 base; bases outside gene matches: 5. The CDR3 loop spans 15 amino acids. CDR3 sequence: CASSPVQGTNTEAFF. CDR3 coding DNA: TGTGCCAGCTCACCTGTACAGGGGACGAACACTGAAGCTTTCTTT. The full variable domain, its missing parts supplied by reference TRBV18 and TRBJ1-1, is NAGVMQNPRHLVRRRGQEARLRCSPMKGHSHVYWYRQLPEEGLKFMVYLQKENIIDESGMPKERFSAEFPKEGPSILRIQQVVRGDSAAYFCASSPVQGTNTEAFFGQGTRLTVV.

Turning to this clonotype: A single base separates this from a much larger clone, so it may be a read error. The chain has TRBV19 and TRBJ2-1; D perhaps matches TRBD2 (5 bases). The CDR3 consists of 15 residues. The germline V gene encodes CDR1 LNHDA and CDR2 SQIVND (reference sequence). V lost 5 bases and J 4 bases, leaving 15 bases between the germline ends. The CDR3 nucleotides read TGTGCCAGTAGTGGGGAGTGGGAACAATACAATGAGCAGTTCTTC. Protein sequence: CASSGEWEQYNEQFF.

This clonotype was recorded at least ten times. The CDR3 sequence: CASSTGQGDYGYTF. CDR3 bases: TGCGCCAGCAGCACAGGACAGGGAGACTATGGCTACACCTTC. The gene calls are TRBV5-1 and TRBJ1-2, with 8 nucleotides matching TRBD1. Per germline, CDR1 SGHRS and CDR2 YFSETQ. This CDR3 is 14 amino acids long. Trimming at V came to 4 bases and at J to 3 bases, leaving 5 bases not matched to a gene.

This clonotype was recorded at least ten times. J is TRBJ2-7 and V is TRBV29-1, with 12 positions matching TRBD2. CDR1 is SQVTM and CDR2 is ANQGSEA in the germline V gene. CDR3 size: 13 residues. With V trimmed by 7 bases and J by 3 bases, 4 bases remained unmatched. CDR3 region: CSALTSGSYEQYF. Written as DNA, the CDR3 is TGCAGCGCCCTGACTAGCGGGAGCTACGAGCAGTACTTC.

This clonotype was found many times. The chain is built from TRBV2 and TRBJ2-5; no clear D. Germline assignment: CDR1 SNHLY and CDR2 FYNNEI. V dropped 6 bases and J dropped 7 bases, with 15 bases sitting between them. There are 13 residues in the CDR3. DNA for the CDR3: TGTGCCAGCAGCTCGGACCTAGATGGGACCCAGTACTTC. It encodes CASSSDLDGTQYF.

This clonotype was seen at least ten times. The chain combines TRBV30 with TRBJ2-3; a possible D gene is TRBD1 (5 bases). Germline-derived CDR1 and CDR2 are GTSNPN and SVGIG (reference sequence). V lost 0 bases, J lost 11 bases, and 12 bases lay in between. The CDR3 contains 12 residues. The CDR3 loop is CAWSVEGVRQYF. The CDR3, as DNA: TGTGCCTGGAGTGTGGAAGGGGTTCGGCAGTATTTT. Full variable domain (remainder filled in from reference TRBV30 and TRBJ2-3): SQTIHQWPATLVQPVGSPLSLECTVEGTSNPNLYWYRQAAGRGLQLLFYSVGIGQISSEVPQNLSASRPQDRQFILSSKKLLLSDSGFYLCAWSVEGVRQYFGPGTRLTVL.

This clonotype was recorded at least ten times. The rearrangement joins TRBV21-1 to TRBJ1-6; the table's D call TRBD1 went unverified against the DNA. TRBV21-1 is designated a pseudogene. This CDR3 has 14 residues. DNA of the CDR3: TGTGCCAGCAGCTCCCGGGCACTGAATTCACCCCTCCACTTT. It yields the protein CASSSRALNSPLHF.

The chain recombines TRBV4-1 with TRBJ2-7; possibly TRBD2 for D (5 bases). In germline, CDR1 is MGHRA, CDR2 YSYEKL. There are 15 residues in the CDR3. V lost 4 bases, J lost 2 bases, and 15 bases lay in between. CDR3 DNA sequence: TGCGCCAGCAGCCTCCCGGCGGCGGGTGCCTACGAGCAGTACTTC. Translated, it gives CASSLPAAGAYEQYF.

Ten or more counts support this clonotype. The CDR3 loop reads CSARRPPSGPDTQYF. For the CDR3, the DNA is TGCAGTGCTAGAAGGCCCCCTTCGGGCCCAGATACGCAGTATTTT. V usage is TRBV20-1 and J usage is TRBJ2-3; no definite D call. The CDR3 runs to 15 residues. V shed 2 bases and J shed 4 bases, with 16 bases lying between them. In germline, CDR1 is DFQATT, CDR2 SNEGSKA (reference sequence).

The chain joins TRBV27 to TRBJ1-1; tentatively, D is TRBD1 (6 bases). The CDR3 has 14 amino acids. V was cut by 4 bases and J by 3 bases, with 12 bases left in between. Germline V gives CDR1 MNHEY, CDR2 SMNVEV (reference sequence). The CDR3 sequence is CASSSPQGYTEAFF. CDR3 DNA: TGTGCCAGCAGTTCCCCGCAGGGGTACACTGAAGCTTTCTTT.

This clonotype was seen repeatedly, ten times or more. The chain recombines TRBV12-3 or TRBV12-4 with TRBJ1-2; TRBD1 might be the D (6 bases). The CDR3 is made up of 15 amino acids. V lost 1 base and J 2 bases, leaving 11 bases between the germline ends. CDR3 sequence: CASSLDTGPNYGYTF. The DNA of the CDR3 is TGTGCCAGCAGTTTAGACACAGGGCCCAACTATGGCTACACCTTC.

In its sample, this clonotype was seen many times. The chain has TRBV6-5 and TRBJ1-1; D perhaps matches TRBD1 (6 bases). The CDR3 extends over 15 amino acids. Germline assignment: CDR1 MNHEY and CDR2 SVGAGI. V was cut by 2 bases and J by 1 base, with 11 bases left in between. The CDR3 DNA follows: TGTGCCAGCAGTTACGACAGGTTAGGGAACACTGAAGCTTTCTTT. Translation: CASSYDRLGNTEAFF.